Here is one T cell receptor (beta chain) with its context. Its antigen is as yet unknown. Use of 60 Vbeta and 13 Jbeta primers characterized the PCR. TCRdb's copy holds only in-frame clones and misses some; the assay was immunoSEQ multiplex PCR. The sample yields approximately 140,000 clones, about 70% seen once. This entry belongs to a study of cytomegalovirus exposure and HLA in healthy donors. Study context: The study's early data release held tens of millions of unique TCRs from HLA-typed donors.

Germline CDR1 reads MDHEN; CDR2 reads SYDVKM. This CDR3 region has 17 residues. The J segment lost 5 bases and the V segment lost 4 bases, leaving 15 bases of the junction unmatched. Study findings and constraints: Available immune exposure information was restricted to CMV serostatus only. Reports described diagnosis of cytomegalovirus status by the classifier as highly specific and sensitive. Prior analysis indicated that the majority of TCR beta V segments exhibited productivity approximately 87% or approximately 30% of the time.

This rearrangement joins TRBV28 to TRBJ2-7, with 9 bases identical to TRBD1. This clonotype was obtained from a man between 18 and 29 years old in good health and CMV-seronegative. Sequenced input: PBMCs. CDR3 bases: TGTGCCAGCAGTTACCCCCTCCCGGGACAGGGATTCAACGAGCAGTACTTC. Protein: CASSYPLPGQGFNEQYF.